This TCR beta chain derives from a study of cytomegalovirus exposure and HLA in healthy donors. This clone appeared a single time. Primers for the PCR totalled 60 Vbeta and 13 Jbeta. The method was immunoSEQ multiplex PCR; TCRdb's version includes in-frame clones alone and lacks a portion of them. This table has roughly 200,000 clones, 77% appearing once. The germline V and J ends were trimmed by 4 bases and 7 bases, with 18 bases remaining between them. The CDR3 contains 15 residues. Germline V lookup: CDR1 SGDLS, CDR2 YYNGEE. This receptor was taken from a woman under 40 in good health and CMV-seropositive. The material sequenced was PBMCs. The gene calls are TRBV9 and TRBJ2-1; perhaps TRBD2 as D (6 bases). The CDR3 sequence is CASSPLASPGNEQFF. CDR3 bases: TGTGCCAGCAGCCCCCTAGCGTCACCTGGGAATGAGCAGTTCTTC.